This T cell receptor (beta chain) was sequenced during a study of cytomegalovirus exposure and HLA in healthy donors. Here immunoSEQ multiplex PCR was the method, and the copy in TCRdb shows in-frame clones only, minus some. The sample records 150,000 to 170,000 clones, 70% to 90% being singletons. The CDR3 totals 13 residues. V shed 7 bases and J 7 bases; nucleotides not matched to a gene: 8. CDR1 and CDR2 from the germline V gene are SGHRS and YFSETQ. This chain uses TRBV5-1 with TRBJ2-1, with 7 bases fitting TRBD2. The TCR was taken from a man younger than 35 in good health and CMV-seropositive. Source material: PBMCs. This CDR3 reads CASFTGGGNEQFF. The CDR3 coding sequence is TGCGCCAGCTTTACGGGAGGTGGGAATGAGCAGTTCTTC.